These 26 T cell receptor beta chains were all obtained from the same sample, sequenced in a study of T cell responses to AZD1222 COVID-19 vaccine. Profiling relied on immunoSEQ multiplex PCR, and the TCRdb table lists in-frame clones only, not all of them. The sample yields roughly 99,000 clones, around 93% seen once. The source was peripheral blood, collected 28 days after the second AZD1222 dose. Receptor source: an adult who received the AZD1222 COVID-19 vaccine.

The chain combines TRBV24-1 with TRBJ2-1, with D maybe TRBD1 (5 bases). CDR1 is KGHDR and CDR2 is SFDVKD in the germline V gene. This CDR3 has 14 residues. V lost 7 bases and J lost 4, with 13 bases in between. The CDR3 DNA reads TGTGCCACCAGCCCGAGTGGGGCGTACAATGAGCAGTTCTTC. Protein product: CATSPSGAYNEQFF.

This chain joins TRBV6-2 or TRBV6-3 and TRBJ2-1; tentatively, D is TRBD2 (5 bases). The germline V and J ends were trimmed by 6 bases and 8 bases, with 14 bases remaining between them. This CDR3 is built from 13 residues. Germline-derived CDR1 and CDR2 are MNHEY and SVGEGT. The CDR3 sequence: CASSLRGGHEQFF. CDR3 nucleotide sequence: TGTGCCAGCAGCCTGCGTGGAGGCCATGAGCAGTTCTTC.

The CDR3 sequence: CASSPRGLDGYTF. The CDR3 nucleotides read TGTGCCAGCAGCCCCAGAGGTTTGGATGGCTACACCTTC. The chain carries TRBV5-4 and TRBJ1-2, with D unresolved. The germline V gene encodes CDR1 SGHNT and CDR2 YYREEE (reference sequence). This CDR3 is built from 13 residues. V was shortened by 4 bases and J by 6 bases, with 13 bases between the two germline ends.

The rearrangement uses TRBV9 and TRBJ2-1; weak D call: TRBD2 (6 bases). The CDR3 has 17 residues. Trimming took off 3 bases at V and 3 bases at J, with 19 bases between the two ends. Germline V gene sequence: CDR1 SGDLS, CDR2 YYNGEE. CDR3 nucleotides: TGTGCCAGCAGCGCCTCTCGCGGGGTTGGGTACTACAATGAGCAGTTCTTC. It specifies CASSASRGVGYYNEQFF.

V gene TRBV15 combines with J gene TRBJ2-3, with D maybe TRBD2 (5 bases). The CDR3 totals 16 residues. V was shortened by 1 base and J by 0 bases, with 11 bases between the two germline ends. Germline CDR1 and CDR2: LNHNV and YYDKDF (reference sequence). This chain's CDR3 is CATSRGTTRSTDTQYF. The CDR3 bases are TGTGCCACCAGCAGAGGGACCACTAGAAGCACAGATACGCAGTATTTT.

The CDR3 DNA follows: TGTGCCAGCAGCGCAGTAAGGGATTCACCCCTCCACTTT. This gives the protein CASSAVRDSPLHF. The chain has TRBV9 and TRBJ1-6; the D is unclear. This CDR3 is 13 amino acids long. The germline V and J ends were trimmed by 3 bases and 8 bases, with 9 bases remaining between them. Looked up from germline, CDR1 is SGDLS and CDR2 is YYNGEE.

The CDR3 bases are TGTGCTAGTGGTTTAACAGGGTCGGGTGAGCAGTTCTTC. It specifies CASGLTGSGEQFF. The V and J genes are TRBV12-5 and TRBJ2-1; D perhaps matches TRBD1 (6 bases). CDR1 and CDR2 (germline): LGHNT, FRNRAP. The ends were cut back, 3 bases at V and 9 bases at J, with 12 bases in the middle. This CDR3 region has 13 residues.

This chain joins TRBV18 and TRBJ2-1, with no clear D. The CDR3 has 13 residues. CDR1 is KGHSH and CDR2 is LQKENI in the germline V gene. Trimming took 4 bases from V and 5 from J, leaving 9 bases between them. CDR3 bases: TGTGCCAGCTCACGAGTGTTTGACAATGAGCAGTTCTTC. Residues: CASSRVFDNEQFF.

This clone appeared a single time. The rearrangement joins TRBV28 to TRBJ2-2; no clear D. CDR1 is MDHEN and CDR2 is SYDVKM in the germline V gene. The CDR3 loop spans 12 amino acids. V was pared by 5 bases and J by 2 bases, with 3 bases between. CDR3 region: CASSLNTGELFF. CDR3 DNA sequence: TGTGCCAGCAGTCTAAACACCGGGGAGCTGTTTTTT.

CDR3 in DNA: TGCGCCAGCACAACAGGGCAGGGGTACGAGCAGTACTTC. Translation gives CASTTGQGYEQYF. V is TRBV5-1 and J is TRBJ2-7, with a tentative D call TRBD1 (6 bases). Trimming took 6 bases from V and 4 from J, leaving 14 bases between them. CDR3 length: 13 residues. Germline CDR1 SGHRS, CDR2 YFSETQ.

This chain joins TRBV28 and TRBJ2-1, with D possibly being TRBD2 (6 bases). Germline V gene lookup returns CDR1 MDHEN and CDR2 SYDVKM. Trimming pared 2 bases from V and 0 bases from J, leaving 8 bases between. The CDR3 length is 15 residues. The CDR3 protein is CASSLAGSSYNEQFF. The CDR3, as DNA: TGTGCCAGCAGTTTAGCGGGAAGCTCCTACAATGAGCAGTTCTTC.

The gene calls are TRBV6-1 and TRBJ1-6, with 8 bases lining up with TRBD1. Germline V gene data show CDR1 as MNHNS and CDR2 as SASEGT. V shed 3 bases, J shed 7 bases, and the junction held 5 bases outside the gene matches. This CDR3 spans 15 amino acids. CDR3 coding DNA: TGTGCCAGCAGTGACAGGGGGCTGATGAATTCACCCCTCCACTTT. Encoded protein: CASSDRGLMNSPLHF.

CDR3 nucleotide sequence: TGTGCCAGCAGCTTAGTTCTCTGGCAGATAGGAGAGACCCAGTACTTC. Residues: CASSLVLWQIGETQYF. The chain recombines TRBV7-8 with TRBJ2-5; D gene uncertain. Trimming took 1 base from V and 4 from J, leaving 16 bases between them. This CDR3 comprises 16 residues. Germline-derived CDR1 and CDR2 are SGHVS and FQNEAQ.

This chain joins TRBV9 and TRBJ1-2, with D uncertain. V lost 2 bases and J 4 bases, leaving 12 bases between the germline ends. Germline V CDR1 and CDR2: SGDLS, YYNGEE. The CDR3 sequence is 14 residues long. The CDR3 sequence: CASSVSTDSYGYTF. The DNA for the CDR3 is TGTGCCAGCAGCGTCTCGACGGATTCCTATGGCTACACCTTC. Full variable domain (rest looked up from reference TRBV9 and TRBJ1-2): DSGVTQTPKHLITATGQRVTLRCSPRSGDLSVYWYQQSLDQGLQFLIQYYNGEERAKGNILERFSAQQFPDLHSELNLSSLELGDSALYFCASSVSTDSYGYTFGSGTRLTVV.

This chain uses TRBV19 with TRBJ1-1; D call uncertain. Germline CDR1 LNHDA, CDR2 SQIVND (reference sequence). The CDR3 runs to 13 residues. V was trimmed by 1 base and J by 4 bases, leaving 7 bases between them. For the CDR3, the DNA is TGTGCCAGTAGTATAGGGTGGGGCACTGAAGCTTTCTTT. The encoded protein is CASSIGWGTEAFF.

The genes are TRBV7-2 and TRBJ1-2; D unclear. The V end lost 2 bases, the J end lost 2 bases, and 6 bases lay between the germline ends. Germline CDR1 reads SGHTA; CDR2 reads FQGNSA. The CDR3 is 13 amino acids. CDR3 sequence reads: CASSLMYNYGYTF. The CDR3 nucleotides are TGTGCCAGCAGCTTAATGTACAACTATGGCTACACCTTC.

The chain employs TRBV7-2 and TRBJ1-6; TRBD1 is a possible D gene (6 bases). Germline CDR1 reads SGHTA; CDR2 reads FQGNSA. The CDR3 contains 16 residues. The ends were cut back, 1 base at V and 6 bases at J, with 13 bases in the middle. CDR3 sequence (DNA): TGTGCCAGCAGCTTAGACAGGGTTATGAGTAATTCACCCCTCCACTTT. Amino acid sequence: CASSLDRVMSNSPLHF.

This clone appeared a single time. This chain links TRBV6-5 with TRBJ1-5, with a tentative D call TRBD1 (6 bases). This CDR3 has 15 amino acids. Per germline, CDR1 MNHEY and CDR2 SVGAGI. V was shortened by 6 bases and J by 3 bases, with 15 bases between the two germline ends. CDR3 residues: CASSQQGVSNQPQHF. As DNA, the CDR3 is TGTGCCAGCAGCCAACAGGGAGTTTCCAATCAGCCCCAGCATTTT.

The chain joins TRBV12-3 or TRBV12-4 to TRBJ1-3; D is ambiguous. The CDR3 is 11 residues long. Trimming stripped 7 bases from V and 9 bases from J, with 10 bases between. CDR3 region: CASTSEGTIYF. The CDR3 nucleotides are TGTGCCAGCACGTCTGAGGGCACCATATATTTT.

J is TRBJ2-2 and V is TRBV5-1; 7 bases map to TRBD2. The germline V gene encodes CDR1 SGHRS and CDR2 YFSETQ. The CDR3 totals 14 residues. Trimming took 4 bases from V and 6 from J; bases not matched to a gene: 6. CDR3 DNA sequence: TGCGCCAGCAGCCTTACTAGCGCAGCCGGGGAGCTGTTTTTT. Protein product: CASSLTSAAGELFF.

The chain is built from TRBV5-1 and TRBJ2-1, with D possibly matching TRBD2 (7 bases). CDR3 length: 17 residues. Trimming left V 4 bases short and J 6 bases short, with 23 bases between. Germline values: CDR1 SGHRS, CDR2 YFSETQ. Here the CDR3 DNA reads TGCGCCAGCAGCCCTGTGGGGGGGCAAGGGAGTCGCAATGAGCAGTTCTTC. Translated, it gives CASSPVGGQGSRNEQFF.

CDR3 protein: CASSVTSATYNEQFF. CDR3 in DNA: TGCGCCAGCAGCGTTACTAGCGCCACCTACAATGAGCAGTTCTTC. This sequence joins TRBV4-3 and TRBJ2-1; 7 bases are a match to TRBD2. Germline lookup yields CDR1 LGHNA and CDR2 YSLEER. Losses at the gene ends were 5 bases for V and 2 bases for J; bases not matched to a gene: 6. The CDR3 totals 15 residues.

The chain joins TRBV28 to TRBJ1-6; D is possibly TRBD1 (5 bases). V lost 8 bases and J lost 7, with 12 bases in between. This CDR3 has 13 residues. Germline V gene lookup returns CDR1 MDHEN and CDR2 SYDVKM. The CDR3 region is CASSTVLNSPLHF. The CDR3 DNA is TGTGCCAGCTCGACAGTTCTAAATTCACCCCTCCACTTT.

This chain links TRBV5-1 with TRBJ1-1; a weak D match, TRBD1 (5 bases). The CDR3 length is 15 residues. Trimming stripped 4 bases from V and 1 base from J, with 14 bases between. Germline CDR1 SGHRS, CDR2 YFSETQ. CDR3 protein: CASSIEPGQNTEAFF. The CDR3 DNA sequence: TGCGCCAGCAGCATCGAACCCGGACAGAACACTGAAGCTTTCTTT. Looking up the rest from reference TRBV5-1 and TRBJ1-1 gives the full variable domain: KAGVTQTPRYLIKTRGQQVTLSCSPISGHRSVSWYQQTPGQGLQFLFEYFSETQRNKGNFPGRFSGRQFSNSRSEMNVSTLELGDSALYLCASSIEPGQNTEAFFGQGTRLTVV.

The rearrangement links TRBV4-1 to TRBJ2-1; D is uncertain. This CDR3 spans 12 amino acids. CDR1 is MGHRA and CDR2 is YSYEKL in the germline V gene. V was pared by 4 bases and J by 7 bases, with 8 bases between. The CDR3 DNA is TGCGCCAGCAGCCCCGTGGGGAATGAGCAGTTCTTC. Amino acids: CASSPVGNEQFF.

Worth noting for this clone: This CDR3 is also generated by other DNA sequences in the sample. V usage is TRBV2 and J usage is TRBJ2-7; D is ambiguous. The CDR3 extends over 13 amino acids. The germline V gene encodes CDR1 SNHLY and CDR2 FYNNEI. Trimming pared 4 bases from V and 1 base from J, leaving 8 bases between. CDR3 DNA sequence: TGTGCCAGCAGTGTCGGCACTTCCTACGAGCAGTACTTC. It translates to CASSVGTSYEQYF.